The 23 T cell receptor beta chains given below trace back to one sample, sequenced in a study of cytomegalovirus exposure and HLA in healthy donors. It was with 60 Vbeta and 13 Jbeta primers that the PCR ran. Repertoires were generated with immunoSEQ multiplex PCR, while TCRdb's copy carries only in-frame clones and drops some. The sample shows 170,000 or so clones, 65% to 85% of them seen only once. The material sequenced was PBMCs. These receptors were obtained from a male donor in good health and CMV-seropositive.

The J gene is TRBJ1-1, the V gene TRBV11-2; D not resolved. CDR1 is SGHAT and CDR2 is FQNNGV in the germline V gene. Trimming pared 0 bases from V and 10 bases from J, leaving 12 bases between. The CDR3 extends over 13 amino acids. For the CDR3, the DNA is TGTGCCAGCAGCTTAGACAGCTGGAGTGGAGCTTTCTTT. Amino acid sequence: CASSLDSWSGAFF.

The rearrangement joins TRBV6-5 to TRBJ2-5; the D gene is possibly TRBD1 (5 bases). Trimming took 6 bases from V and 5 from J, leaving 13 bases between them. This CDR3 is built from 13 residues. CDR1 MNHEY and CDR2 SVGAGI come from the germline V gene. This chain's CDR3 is CASRLGVSETQYF. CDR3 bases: TGTGCCAGCAGGCTAGGGGTTTCGGAGACCCAGTACTTC.

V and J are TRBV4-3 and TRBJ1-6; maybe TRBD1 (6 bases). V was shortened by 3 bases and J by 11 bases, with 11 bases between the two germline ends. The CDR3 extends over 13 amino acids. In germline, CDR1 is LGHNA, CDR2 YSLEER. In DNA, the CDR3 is TGCGCCAGCAGCCAGAAAGGGGACACACCCCTCCACTTT. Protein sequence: CASSQKGDTPLHF.

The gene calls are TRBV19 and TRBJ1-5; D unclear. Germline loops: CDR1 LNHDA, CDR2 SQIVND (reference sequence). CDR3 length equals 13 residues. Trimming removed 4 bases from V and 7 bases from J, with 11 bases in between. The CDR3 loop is CASSNPGTQPQHF. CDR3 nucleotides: TGTGCCAGTAGTAACCCAGGAACCCAGCCCCAGCATTTT.

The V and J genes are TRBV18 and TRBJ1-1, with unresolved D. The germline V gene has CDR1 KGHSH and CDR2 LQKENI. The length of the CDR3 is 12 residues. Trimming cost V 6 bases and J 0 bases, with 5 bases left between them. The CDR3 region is CASSTVNTEAFF. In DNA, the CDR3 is TGTGCCAGCTCCACAGTGAACACTGAAGCTTTCTTT.

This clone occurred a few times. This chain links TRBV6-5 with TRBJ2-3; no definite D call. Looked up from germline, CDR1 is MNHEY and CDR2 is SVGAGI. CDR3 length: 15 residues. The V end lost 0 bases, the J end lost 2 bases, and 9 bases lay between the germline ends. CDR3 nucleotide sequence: TGTGCCAGCAGTTACTCGAGCGTCTACACAGATACGCAGTATTTT. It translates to CASSYSSVYTDTQYF.

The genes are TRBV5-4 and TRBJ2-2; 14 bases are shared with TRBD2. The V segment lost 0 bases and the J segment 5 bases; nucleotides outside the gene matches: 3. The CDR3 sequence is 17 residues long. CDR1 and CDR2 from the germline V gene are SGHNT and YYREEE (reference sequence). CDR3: CASSLGLAGGFTGELFF. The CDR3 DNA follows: TGTGCCAGCAGCTTGGGACTAGCGGGAGGGTTTACCGGGGAGCTGTTTTTT.

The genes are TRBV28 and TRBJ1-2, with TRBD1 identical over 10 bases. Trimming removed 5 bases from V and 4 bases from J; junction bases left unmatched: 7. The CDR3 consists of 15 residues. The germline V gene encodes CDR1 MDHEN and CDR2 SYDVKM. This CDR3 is CASSGWDRGSYGYTF. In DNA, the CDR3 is TGTGCCAGCAGTGGATGGGACAGGGGTAGCTATGGCTACACCTTC.

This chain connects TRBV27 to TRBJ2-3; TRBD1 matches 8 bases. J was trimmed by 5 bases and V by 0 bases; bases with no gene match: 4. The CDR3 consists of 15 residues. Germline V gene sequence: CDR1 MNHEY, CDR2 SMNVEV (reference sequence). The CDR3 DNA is TGTGCCAGCAGTTTATCCAGGGGGCGCATAGATACGCAGTATTTT. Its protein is CASSLSRGRIDTQYF.

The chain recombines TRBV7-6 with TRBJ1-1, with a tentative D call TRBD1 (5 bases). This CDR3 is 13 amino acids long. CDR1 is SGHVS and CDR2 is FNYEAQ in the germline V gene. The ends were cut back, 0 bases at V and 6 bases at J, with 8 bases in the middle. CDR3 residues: CASSLAVGAEAFF. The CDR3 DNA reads TGTGCCAGCAGCTTAGCTGTAGGGGCTGAAGCTTTCTTT.

This chain's CDR3 is CASSVGAGGTDTQYF. The CDR3 DNA is TGTGCCAGCAGCGTAGGCGCGGGAGGTACAGATACGCAGTATTTT. The V call is TRBV9, the J call TRBJ2-3; the match to TRBD2 covers 8 bases. V dropped 0 bases and J dropped 3; count of bases not matched to a gene: 3. This CDR3 contains 15 residues. The germline gives CDR1 SGDLS, CDR2 YYNGEE.

CDR3 coding DNA: TGTGCCAGCAGCACCGGACAGGCGGTAAACTATGGCTACACCTTC. It specifies CASSTGQAVNYGYTF. This chain joins TRBV7-9 and TRBJ1-2; 7 nucleotides line up with TRBD1. Germline V CDR1 and CDR2: SEHNR, FQNEAQ (reference sequence). V shed 5 bases and J 2 bases; nucleotides not matched to a gene: 8. The CDR3 runs to 15 residues.

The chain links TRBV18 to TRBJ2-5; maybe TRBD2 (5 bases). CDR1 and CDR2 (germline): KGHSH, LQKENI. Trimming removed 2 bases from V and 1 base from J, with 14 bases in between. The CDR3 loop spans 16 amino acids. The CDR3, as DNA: TGTGCCAGCTCACCAAACGGGGTGATAGCCCAAGAGACCCAGTACTTC. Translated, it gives CASSPNGVIAQETQYF.

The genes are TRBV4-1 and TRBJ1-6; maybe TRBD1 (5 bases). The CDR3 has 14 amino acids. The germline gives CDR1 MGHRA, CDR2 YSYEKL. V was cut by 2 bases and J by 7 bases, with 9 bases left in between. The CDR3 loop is CASSQRDLNSPLHF. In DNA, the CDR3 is TGCGCCAGCAGCCAACGGGACTTAAATTCACCCCTCCACTTT.

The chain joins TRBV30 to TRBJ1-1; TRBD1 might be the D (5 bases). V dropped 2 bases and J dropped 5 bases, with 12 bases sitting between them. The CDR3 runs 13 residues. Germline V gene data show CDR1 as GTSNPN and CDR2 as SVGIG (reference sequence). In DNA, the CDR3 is TGTGCCTGGAGTTGGCGGGAGGGGACTGAAGCTTTCTTT. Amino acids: CAWSWREGTEAFF.

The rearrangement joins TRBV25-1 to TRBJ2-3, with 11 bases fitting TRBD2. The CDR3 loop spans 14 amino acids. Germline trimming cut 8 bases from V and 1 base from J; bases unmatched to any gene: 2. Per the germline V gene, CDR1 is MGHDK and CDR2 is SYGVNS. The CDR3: CASSGLAGTDTQYF. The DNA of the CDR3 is TGTGCCAGCTCGGGACTAGCGGGCACAGATACGCAGTATTTT.

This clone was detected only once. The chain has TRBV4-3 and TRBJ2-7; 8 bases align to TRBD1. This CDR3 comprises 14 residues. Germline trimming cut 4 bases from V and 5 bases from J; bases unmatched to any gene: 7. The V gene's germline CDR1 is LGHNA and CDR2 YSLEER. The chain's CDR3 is CASSRQLQGDEQYF. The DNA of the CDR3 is TGCGCCAGCAGCCGCCAATTACAGGGGGACGAGCAGTACTTC.

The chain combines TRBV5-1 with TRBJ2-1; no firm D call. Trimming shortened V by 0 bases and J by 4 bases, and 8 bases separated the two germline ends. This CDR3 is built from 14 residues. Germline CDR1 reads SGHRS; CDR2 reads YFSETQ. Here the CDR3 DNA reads TGCGCCAGCAGCTTGGGAGAGATATACAATGAGCAGTTCTTC. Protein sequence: CASSLGEIYNEQFF.

Here the CDR3 reads CASSQIYRGSPLHF. DNA of the CDR3: TGTGCCAGCAGTCAAATTTATAGGGGGTCACCCCTCCACTTT. V is TRBV28 and J is TRBJ1-6; D is perhaps TRBD1 (6 bases). The CDR3 covers 14 residues. In germline, CDR1 is MDHEN, CDR2 SYDVKM. V shed 5 bases and J shed 10 bases, with 15 bases lying between them. The complete variable domain, with remaining parts taken from reference TRBV28 and TRBJ1-6, reads DVKVTQSSRYLVKRTGEKVFLECVQDMDHENMFWYRQDPGLGLRLIYFSYDVKMKEKGDIPEGYSVSREKKERFSLILESASTNQTSMYLCASSQIYRGSPLHFGNGTRLTVT.

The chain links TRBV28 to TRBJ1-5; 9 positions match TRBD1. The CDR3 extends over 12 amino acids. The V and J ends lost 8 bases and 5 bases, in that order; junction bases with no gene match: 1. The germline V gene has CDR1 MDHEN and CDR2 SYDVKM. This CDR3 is CASRTGDQPQHF. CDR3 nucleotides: TGTGCCAGCCGGACAGGGGATCAGCCCCAGCATTTT.

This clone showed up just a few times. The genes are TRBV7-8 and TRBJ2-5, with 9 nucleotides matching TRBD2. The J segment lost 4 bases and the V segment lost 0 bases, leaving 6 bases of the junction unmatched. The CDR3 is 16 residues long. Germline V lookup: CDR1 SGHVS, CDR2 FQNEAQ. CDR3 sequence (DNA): TGTGCCAGCAGCTTAGCGTTGTCTAGCGGGATAGAGACCCAGTACTTC. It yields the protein CASSLALSSGIETQYF. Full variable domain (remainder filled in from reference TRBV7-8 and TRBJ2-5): GAGVSQSPRYKVAKRGQDVALRCDPISGHVSLFWYQQALGQGPEFLTYFQNEAQLDKSGLPSDRFFAERPEGSVSTLKIQRTQQEDSAVYLCASSLALSSGIETQYFGPGTRLLVL.

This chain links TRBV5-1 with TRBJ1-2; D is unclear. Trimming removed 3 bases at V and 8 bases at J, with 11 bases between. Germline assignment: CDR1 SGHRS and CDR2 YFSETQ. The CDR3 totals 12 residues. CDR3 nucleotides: TGCGCCAGCAGCTGGGAGGCGGACGGCTACACCTTC. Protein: CASSWEADGYTF.

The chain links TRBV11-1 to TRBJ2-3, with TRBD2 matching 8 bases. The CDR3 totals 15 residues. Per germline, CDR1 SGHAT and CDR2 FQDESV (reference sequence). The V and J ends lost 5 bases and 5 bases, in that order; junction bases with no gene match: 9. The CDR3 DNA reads TGTGCCAGCAGCGGTTTCCGGGAGGGCGAAGATACGCAGTATTTT. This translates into CASSGFREGEDTQYF.